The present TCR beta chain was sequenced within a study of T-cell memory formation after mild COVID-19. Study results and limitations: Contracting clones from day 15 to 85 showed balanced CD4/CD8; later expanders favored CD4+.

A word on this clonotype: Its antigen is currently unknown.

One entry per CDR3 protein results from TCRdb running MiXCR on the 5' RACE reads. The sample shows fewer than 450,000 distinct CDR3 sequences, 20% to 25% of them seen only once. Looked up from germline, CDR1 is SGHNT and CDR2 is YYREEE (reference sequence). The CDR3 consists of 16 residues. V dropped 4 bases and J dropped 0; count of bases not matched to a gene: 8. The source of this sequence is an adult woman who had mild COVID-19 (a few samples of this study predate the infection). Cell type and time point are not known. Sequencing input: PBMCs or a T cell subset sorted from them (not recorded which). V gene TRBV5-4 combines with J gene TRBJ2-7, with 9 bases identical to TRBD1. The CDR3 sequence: CASSPETGGLSYEQYF. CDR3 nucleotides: TGTGCCAGCAGCCCGGAGACAGGGGGTCTCTCCTACGAGCAGTACTTC.